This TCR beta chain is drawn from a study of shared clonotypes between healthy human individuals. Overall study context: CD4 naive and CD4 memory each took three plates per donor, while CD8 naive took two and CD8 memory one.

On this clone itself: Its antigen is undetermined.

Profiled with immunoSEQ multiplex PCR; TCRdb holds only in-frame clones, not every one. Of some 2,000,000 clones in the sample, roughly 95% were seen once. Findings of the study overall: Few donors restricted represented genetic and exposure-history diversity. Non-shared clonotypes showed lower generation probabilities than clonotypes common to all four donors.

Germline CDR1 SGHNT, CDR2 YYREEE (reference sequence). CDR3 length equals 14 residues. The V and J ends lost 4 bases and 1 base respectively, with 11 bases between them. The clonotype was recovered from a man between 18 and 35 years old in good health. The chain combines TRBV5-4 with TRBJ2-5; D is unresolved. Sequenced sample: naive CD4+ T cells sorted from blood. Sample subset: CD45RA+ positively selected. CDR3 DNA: TGTGCCAGCAGCGTTGGATCCAGCCAAGAGACCCAGTACTTC. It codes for CASSVGSSQETQYF. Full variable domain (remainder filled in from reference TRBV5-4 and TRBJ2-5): ETGVTQSPTHLIKTRGQQVTLRCSSQSGHNTVSWYQQALGQGPQFIFQYYREEENGRGNFPPRFSGLQFPNYSSELNVNALELDDSALYLCASSVGSSQETQYFGPGTRLLVL.